These 2 T cell receptor beta chains originate from one sample sequenced in a study of CD8 T cells in ankylosing spondylitis. TCRdb re-called the 5' RACE reads with MiXCR, one entry per CDR3 protein. The sample has roughly 230,000 distinct CDR3 sequences, about 10% seen once; the top ten hold around 3%. Sequencing was performed on blood, either unsorted or a sorted T cell fraction (not recorded which). The receptors stem from a male donor with ankylosing spondylitis or in good health (not recorded which).

There are many counts of this clonotype. This rearrangement joins TRBV6-2 or TRBV6-3 to TRBJ2-1; D may match TRBD1 or TRBD2 (5 bases each). Germline V gives CDR1 MNHEY, CDR2 SVGEGT. V lost 6 bases and J 6 bases, leaving 27 bases between the germline ends. The CDR3 loop spans 18 amino acids. As DNA, the CDR3 is TGTGCCAGCAGACCCTTAGGTCTATTCGTCGCAGGGACCAATGAGCAGTTCTTC. This encodes CASRPLGLFVAGTNEQFF.

This clonotype appeared many times. The gene calls are TRBV25-1 and TRBJ2-7, with D unclear. Germline assignment: CDR1 MGHDK and CDR2 SYGVNS. This CDR3 has 15 amino acids. V lost 8 bases and J 4 bases, leaving 21 bases between the germline ends. In DNA form, the CDR3 reads TGTGCCAGCGGATCTTCGGTGGCGGATCTTTACGAGCAGTACTTC. This encodes CASGSSVADLYEQYF.